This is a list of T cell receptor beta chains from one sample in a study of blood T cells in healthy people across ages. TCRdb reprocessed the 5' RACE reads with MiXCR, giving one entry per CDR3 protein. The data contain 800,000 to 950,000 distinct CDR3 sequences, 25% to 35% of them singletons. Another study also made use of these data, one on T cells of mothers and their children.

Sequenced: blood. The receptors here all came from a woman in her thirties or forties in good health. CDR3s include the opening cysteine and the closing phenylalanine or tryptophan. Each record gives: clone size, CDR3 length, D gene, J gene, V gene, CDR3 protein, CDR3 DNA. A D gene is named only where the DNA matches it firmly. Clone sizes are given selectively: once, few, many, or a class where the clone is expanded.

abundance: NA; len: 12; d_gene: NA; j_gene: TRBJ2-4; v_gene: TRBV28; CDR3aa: CASSLGQGHPYF; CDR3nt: TGTGCCAGCAGTTTGGGGCAGGGTCATCCCTACTTC
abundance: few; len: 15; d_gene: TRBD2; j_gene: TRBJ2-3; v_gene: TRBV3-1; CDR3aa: CASSESGGITDTQYF; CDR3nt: TGTGCCAGCAGCGAAAGCGGGGGAATCACAGATACACAGTATTTT
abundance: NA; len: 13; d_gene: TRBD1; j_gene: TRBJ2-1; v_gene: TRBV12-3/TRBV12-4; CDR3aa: CASSFVTGQGVFF; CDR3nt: TGTGCCAGCAGTTTTGTCACGGGACAGGGGGTGTTCTTC
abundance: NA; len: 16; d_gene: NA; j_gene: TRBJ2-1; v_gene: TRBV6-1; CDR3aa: CASSDPGGPMGNEQFF; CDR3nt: TGTGCCAGCAGTGATCCCGGGGGCCCTATGGGCAATGAGCAGTTCTTC
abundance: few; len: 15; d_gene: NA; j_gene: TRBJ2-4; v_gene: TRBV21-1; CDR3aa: CASSSERLAKNIQYF; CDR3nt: TGTGCCAGCAGCAGTGAAAGGTTAGCCAAAAACATTCAGTACTTC
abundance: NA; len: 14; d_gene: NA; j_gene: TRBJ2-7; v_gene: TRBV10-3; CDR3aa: CAISESTGAYEQYF; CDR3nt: TGTGCCATCAGTGAGTCGACGGGTGCCTACGAGCAGTACTTC
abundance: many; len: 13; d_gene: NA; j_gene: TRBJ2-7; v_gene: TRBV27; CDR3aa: CASSFGRSYEQYF; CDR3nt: TGTGCCAGCAGTTTTGGCAGAAGCTACGAGCAGTACTTC
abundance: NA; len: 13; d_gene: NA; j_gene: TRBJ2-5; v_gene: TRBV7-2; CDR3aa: CASSSSGRETQYF; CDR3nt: TGCGCCAGCAGCTCGTCGGGGAGAGAGACCCAGTACTTC
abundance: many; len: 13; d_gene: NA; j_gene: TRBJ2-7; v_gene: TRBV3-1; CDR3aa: CASSPGQPYEQYF; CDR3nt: TGTGCCAGCAGCCCCGGACAGCCCTACGAGCAGTACTTC
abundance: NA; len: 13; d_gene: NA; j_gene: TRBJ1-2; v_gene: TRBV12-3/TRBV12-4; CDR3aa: CASSAGVNYGYTF; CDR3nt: TGTGCCAGCAGTGCCGGCGTTAACTATGGCTACACCTTC
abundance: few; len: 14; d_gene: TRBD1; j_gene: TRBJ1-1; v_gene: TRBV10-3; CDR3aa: CAISSQGANTEAFF; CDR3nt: TGTGCCATCAGTTCACAGGGGGCAAACACTGAAGCTTTCTTT
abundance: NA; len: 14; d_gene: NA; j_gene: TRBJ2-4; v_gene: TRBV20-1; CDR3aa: CSAREGAVQNIQYF; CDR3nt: TGCAGTGCTAGAGAAGGAGCGGTTCAAAACATTCAGTACTTC
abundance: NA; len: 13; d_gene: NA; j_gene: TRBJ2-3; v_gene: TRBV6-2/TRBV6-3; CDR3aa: CASSYPRPNTQYF; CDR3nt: TGTGCCAGCAGTTACCCCCGGCCAAATACGCAGTATTTT
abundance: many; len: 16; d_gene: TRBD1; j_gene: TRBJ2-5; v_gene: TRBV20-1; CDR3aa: CSASPIPGQNQETQYF; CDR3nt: TGCAGTGCTAGTCCAATTCCGGGACAGAACCAAGAGACCCAGTACTTC
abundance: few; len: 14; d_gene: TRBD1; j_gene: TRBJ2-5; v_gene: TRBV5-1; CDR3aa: CASSLKRGRETQYF; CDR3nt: TGCGCCAGCAGCTTGAAAAGGGGGCGAGAGACCCAGTACTTC
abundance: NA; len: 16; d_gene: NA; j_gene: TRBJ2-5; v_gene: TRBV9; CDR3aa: CASSALTGSAEETQYF; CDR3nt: TGTGCCAGCAGCGCACTGACGGGTTCGGCGGAAGAGACCCAGTACTTC
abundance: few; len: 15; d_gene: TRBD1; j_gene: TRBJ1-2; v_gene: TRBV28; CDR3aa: CASSSAGGTDYGYTF; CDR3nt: TGTGCCAGCAGTTCAGCAGGGGGAACGGACTATGGCTACACCTTC
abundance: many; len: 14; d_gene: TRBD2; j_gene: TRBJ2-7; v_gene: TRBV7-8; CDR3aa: CASSLVSSGYEQYF; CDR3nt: TGTGCCAGCAGCTTAGTATCTAGCGGCTACGAGCAGTACTTC
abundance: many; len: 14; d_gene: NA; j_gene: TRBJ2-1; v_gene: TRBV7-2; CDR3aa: CASSSGPGGYEQFF; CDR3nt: TGTGCCAGCAGCTCCGGCCCGGGGGGCTATGAGCAGTTCTTC
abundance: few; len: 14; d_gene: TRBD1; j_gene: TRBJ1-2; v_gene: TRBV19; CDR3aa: CASSPGQQNYGYTF; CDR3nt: TGTGCCAGTAGTCCGGGACAGCAGAACTATGGCTACACCTTC
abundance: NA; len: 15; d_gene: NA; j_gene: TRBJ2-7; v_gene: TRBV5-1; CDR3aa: CASSSEPGRLYEQYF; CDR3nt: TGCGCCAGCAGCTCGGAACCGGGACGGCTATACGAGCAGTACTTC
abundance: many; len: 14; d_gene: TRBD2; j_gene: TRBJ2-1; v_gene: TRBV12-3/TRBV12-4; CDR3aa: CASRTGLAGGEQFF; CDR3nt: TGTGCCAGCAGGACGGGACTAGCGGGGGGCGAGCAGTTCTTC
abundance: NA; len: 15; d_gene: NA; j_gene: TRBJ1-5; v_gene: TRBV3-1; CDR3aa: CASSPPGQINQPQHF; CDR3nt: TGTGCCAGCAGCCCGCCCGGACAGATCAATCAGCCCCAGCATTTT
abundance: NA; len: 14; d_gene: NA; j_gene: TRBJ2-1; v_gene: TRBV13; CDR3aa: CANSLGFALNEQFF; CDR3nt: TGTGCCAACAGCTTAGGCTTTGCCCTCAATGAGCAGTTCTTC
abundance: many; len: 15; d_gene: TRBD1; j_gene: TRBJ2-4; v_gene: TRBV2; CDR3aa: CASSRDRVSKNIQYF; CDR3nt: TGTGCCAGCAGTCGGGACAGGGTCTCCAAAAACATTCAGTACTTC
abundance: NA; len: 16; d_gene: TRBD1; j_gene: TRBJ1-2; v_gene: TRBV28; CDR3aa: CASSLGGQGGDSGYTF; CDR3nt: TGTGCCAGCAGTTTAGGAGGACAGGGGGGAGACTCTGGCTACACCTTC
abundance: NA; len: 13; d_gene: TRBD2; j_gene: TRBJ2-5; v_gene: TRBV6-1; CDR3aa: CATSGLAEETQYF; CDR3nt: TGTGCCACCTCGGGACTAGCGGAAGAGACCCAGTACTTC
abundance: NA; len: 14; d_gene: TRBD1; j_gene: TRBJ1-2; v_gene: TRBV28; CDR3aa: CASTLTGSGYGYTF; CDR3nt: TGTGCCAGCACCTTGACAGGGTCGGGCTATGGCTACACCTTC
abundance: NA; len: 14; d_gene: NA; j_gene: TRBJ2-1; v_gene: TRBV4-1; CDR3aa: CASSHRWGLNEQFF; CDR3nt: TGCGCCAGCAGCCATAGGTGGGGACTCAATGAGCAGTTCTTC
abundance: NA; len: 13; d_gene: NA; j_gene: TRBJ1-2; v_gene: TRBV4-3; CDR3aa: CASSSGDPHGYTF; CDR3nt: TGCGCCAGCTCCAGCGGGGATCCTCATGGCTACACCTTC